The rows below give T cell receptor beta chains drawn from one sample of a study of T cells after yellow fever vaccination. TCRdb analysed the 5' RACE reads with MiXCR anew, one entry per CDR3 protein. The table records some 99,000 distinct CDR3 sequences, about 5.8% of them present only once. The material sequenced was CD8+ T cells sorted from PBMCs, taken 10 days after the yellow fever booster vaccination. The receptor set was obtained from a man between 18 and 35 years old who received the YFV17D yellow fever vaccine. Both conserved end residues are part of each CDR3. Each record gives: J gene, clone size, CDR3 length, D gene, V gene, CDR3 DNA, CDR3 protein. A D gene is named only where the DNA matches it firmly. Clone size is not always given. Where it is, it says once, few, many or a class for expanded clones.

>TRBJ2-6|few|14|TRBD1|TRBV29-1
TGCAGCGTTGGAACAGGGGCAGGGGCCAACGTCCTGACTTTC
CSVGTGAGANVLTF
>TRBJ2-7|few|13|TRBD2|TRBV27
TGTGCCAGCAGTAGCGGGGGGACTTACGAGCAGTACTTC
CASSSGGTYEQYF
>TRBJ1-4|few|13|NA|TRBV20-1
TGCAGTGTACGGACGGCAACTAATGAAAAACTGTTTTTT
CSVRTATNEKLFF
>TRBJ1-1|NA|14|NA|TRBV5-1
TGCGCCAGCAGCCTCCCCGCCGGGGACACTGAAGCTTTCTTT
CASSLPAGDTEAFF
>TRBJ1-1|few|13|NA|TRBV12-3/TRBV12-4
TGTGCCAGCAGCCCAAGTTTCGACACTGAAGCTTTCTTT
CASSPSFDTEAFF
>TRBJ2-3|few|16|TRBD1|TRBV14
TGTGCCAGCAGCCACCCCGGGGACAGTAGCACAGATACGCAGTATTTT
CASSHPGDSSTDTQYF
>TRBJ2-5|few|13|NA|TRBV14
TGTGCCAGCAGGTTGACAGGTCAAGAGACCCAGTACTTC
CASRLTGQETQYF
>TRBJ1-3|many|12|NA|TRBV4-1
TGCGCCAGCAGCCAACTTGGAAACACCATATATTTT
CASSQLGNTIYF
>TRBJ1-1|few|14|NA|TRBV29-1
TGCAGCGTCTCCCCTGCGTGGATGAACACTGAAGCTTTCTTT
CSVSPAWMNTEAFF
>TRBJ2-5|few|16|NA|TRBV6-5
TGTGCCAGCAGTACAGGAGGGGGTAGCTGGCAAGAGACCCAGTACTTC
CASSTGGGSWQETQYF
>TRBJ1-1|many|13|TRBD1|TRBV12-3/TRBV12-4
TGTGCCAGCAGCTATACAGGGGATACTGAAGCTTTCTTT
CASSYTGDTEAFF
>TRBJ2-3|few|16|TRBD1|TRBV29-1
TGCAGCGTTGAATTGCGACAGGGGGAATATCCAGATACGCAGTATTTT
CSVELRQGEYPDTQYF
>TRBJ1-1|NA|11|NA|TRBV4-2
TGTGCCAGCCGTTCCGGCACTGAAGCTTTCTTT
CASRSGTEAFF
>TRBJ2-6|NA|17|TRBD2|TRBV7-9
TGTGCCGCCAAGGGAGTAGCGGGGGACTCTGGGGCCAACGTCCTGACTTTC
CAAKGVAGDSGANVLTF
>TRBJ2-5|NA|17|NA|TRBV4-1
TGCGCCAGCAGCCAGGAGGGGGGGGCCCACCCCCAAGAGACCCAGTACTTC
CASSQEGGAHPQETQYF
>TRBJ1-4|few|17|TRBD1|TRBV9
TGTGCCAGCAGCGCCAGGACAGGGGAAACCCCAAATGAAAAACTGTTTTTT
CASSARTGETPNEKLFF
>TRBJ2-1|NA|15|TRBD2|TRBV3-1
TGTGCCAGCAGCCACGAGCGGGGGGACTACAATGAGCAGTTCTTC
CASSHERGDYNEQFF
>TRBJ1-1|few|13|NA|TRBV29-1
TGCAGCGTTGAATTTTCACAGGGATATGAAGCTTTCTTT
CSVEFSQGYEAFF